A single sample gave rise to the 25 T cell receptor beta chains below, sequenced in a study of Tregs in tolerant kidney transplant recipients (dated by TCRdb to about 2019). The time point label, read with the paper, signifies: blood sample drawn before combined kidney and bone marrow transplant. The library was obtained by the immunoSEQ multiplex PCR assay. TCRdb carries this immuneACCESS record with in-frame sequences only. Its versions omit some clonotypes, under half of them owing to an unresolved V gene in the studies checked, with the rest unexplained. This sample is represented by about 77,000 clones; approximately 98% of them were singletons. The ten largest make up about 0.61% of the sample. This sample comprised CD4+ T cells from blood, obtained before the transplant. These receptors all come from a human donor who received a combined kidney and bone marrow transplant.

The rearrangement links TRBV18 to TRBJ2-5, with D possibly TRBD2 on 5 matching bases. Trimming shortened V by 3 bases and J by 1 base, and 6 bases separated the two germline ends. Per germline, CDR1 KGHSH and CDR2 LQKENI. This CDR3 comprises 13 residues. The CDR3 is CASSPGVQETQYF. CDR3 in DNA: TGTGCCAGCTCACCCGGGGTCCAAGAGACCCAGTACTTC.

Here the CDR3 DNA reads TGTGCCACCAGCAGCTCGGGGACAGGGGCCTCCTACGAGCAGTACTTC. Translated: CATSSSGTGASYEQYF. The chain is built from TRBV15 and TRBJ2-7; 10 bases match TRBD1. The CDR3 covers 16 residues. Germline V gives CDR1 LNHNV, CDR2 YYDKDF (reference sequence). V shed 3 bases, J shed 0 bases, and the junction held 5 bases outside the gene matches.

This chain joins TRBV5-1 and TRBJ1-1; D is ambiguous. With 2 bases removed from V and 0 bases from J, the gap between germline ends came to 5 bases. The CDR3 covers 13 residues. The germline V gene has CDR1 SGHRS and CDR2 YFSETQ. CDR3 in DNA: TGCGCCAGCAGCTTAATCATGAACACTGAAGCTTTCTTT. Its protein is CASSLIMNTEAFF.

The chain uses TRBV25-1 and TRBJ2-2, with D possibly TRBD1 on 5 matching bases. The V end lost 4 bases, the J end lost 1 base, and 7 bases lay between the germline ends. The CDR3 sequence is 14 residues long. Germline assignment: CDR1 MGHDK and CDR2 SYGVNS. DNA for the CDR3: TGTGCCAGCAGTGGGACACTGAACACCGGGGAGCTGTTTTTT. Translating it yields CASSGTLNTGELFF. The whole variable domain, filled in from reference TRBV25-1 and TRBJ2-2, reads EADIYQTPRYLVIGTGKKITLECSQTMGHDKMYWYQQDPGMELHLIHYSYGVNSTEKGDLSSESTVSRIRTEHFPLTLESARPSHTSQYLCASSGTLNTGELFFGEGSRLTVL.

The CDR3: CASRPQSGNLNTEAFF. The CDR3 DNA reads as TGTGCAAGTCGCCCCCAGTCAGGGAACTTGAACACTGAAGCTTTCTTT. The gene calls are TRBV12-2 and TRBJ1-1; the table's D call, TRBD1, was not checked against the DNA. TRBV12-2 is assigned pseudogene status. This CDR3 region has 16 residues.

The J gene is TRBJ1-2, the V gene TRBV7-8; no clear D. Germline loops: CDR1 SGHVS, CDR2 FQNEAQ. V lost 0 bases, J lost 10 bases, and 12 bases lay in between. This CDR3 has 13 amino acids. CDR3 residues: CASSLAGRELYTF. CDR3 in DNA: TGTGCCAGCAGCTTAGCGGGTCGGGAGCTCTACACCTTC.

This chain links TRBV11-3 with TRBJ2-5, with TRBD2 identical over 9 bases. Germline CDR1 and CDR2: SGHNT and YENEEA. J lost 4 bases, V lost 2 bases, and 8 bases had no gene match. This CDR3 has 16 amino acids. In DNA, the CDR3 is TGTGCCAGCAGCTTAAGAATAGCGGGGGTGTCAGAGACCCAGTACTTC. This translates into CASSLRIAGVSETQYF.

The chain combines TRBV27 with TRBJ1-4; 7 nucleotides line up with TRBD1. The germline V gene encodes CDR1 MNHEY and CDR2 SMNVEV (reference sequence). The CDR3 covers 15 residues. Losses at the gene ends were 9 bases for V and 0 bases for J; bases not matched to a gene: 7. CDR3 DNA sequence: TGTGCCAGTCGGGACAGTCGTGCAACTAATGAAAAACTGTTTTTT. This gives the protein CASRDSRATNEKLFF.

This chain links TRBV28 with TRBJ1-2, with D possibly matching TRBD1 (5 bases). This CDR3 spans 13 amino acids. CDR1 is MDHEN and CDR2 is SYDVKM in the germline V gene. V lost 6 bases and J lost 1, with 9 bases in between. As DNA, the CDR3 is TGTGCCAGCAGACCCGACAGTAACTATGGCTACACCTTC. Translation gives CASRPDSNYGYTF.

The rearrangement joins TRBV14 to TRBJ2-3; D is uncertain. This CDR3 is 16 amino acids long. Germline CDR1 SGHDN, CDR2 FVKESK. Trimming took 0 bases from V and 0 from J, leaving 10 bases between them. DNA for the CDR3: TGTGCCAGCAGCCAAGAGGCAGTCAGAAGCACAGATACGCAGTATTTT. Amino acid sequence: CASSQEAVRSTDTQYF.

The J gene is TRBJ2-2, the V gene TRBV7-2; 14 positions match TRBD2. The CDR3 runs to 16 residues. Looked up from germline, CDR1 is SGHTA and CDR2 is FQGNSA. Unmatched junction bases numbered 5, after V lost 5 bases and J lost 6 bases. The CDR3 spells CASSPTGLAGAGELFF. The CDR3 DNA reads TGTGCCAGCAGCCCGACGGGACTAGCGGGAGCCGGGGAGCTGTTTTTT.

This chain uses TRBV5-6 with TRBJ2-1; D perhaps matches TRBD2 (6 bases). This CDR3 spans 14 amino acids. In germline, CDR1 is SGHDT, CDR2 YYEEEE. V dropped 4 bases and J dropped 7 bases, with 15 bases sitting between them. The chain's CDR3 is CASSPREPGNEQFF. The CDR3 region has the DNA TGTGCCAGCAGCCCCCGGGAGCCGGGGAATGAGCAGTTCTTC.

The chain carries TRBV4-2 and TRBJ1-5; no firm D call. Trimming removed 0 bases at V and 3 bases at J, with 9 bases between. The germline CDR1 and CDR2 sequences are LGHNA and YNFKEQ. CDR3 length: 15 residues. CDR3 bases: TGTGCCAGCAGCCAAGATAGCAAAAACAATCAGCCCCAGCATTTT. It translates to CASSQDSKNNQPQHF.

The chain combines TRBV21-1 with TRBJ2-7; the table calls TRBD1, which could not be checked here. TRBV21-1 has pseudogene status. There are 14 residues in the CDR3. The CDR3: CASSKVDRDDEQYF. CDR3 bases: TGTGCCAGCAGCAAAGTGGACAGGGACGACGAGCAGTACTTC.

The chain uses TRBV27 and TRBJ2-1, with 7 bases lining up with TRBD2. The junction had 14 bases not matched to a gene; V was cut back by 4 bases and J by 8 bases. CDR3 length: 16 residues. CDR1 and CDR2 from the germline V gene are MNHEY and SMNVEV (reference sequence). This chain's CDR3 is CASSSVREGRRYEQFF. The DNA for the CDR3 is TGTGCCAGCAGTTCTGTTAGGGAGGGCCGACGGTATGAGCAGTTCTTC.

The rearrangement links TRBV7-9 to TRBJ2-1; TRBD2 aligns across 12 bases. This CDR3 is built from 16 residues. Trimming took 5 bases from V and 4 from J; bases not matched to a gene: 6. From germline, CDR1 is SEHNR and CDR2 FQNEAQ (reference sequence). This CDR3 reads CASSPRGLAGYNEQFF. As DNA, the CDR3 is TGTGCCAGCAGCCCAAGGGGACTAGCGGGTTACAATGAGCAGTTCTTC. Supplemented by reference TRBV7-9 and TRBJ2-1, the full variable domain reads DTGVSQNPRHKITKRGQNVTFRCDPISEHNRLYWYRQTLGQGPEFLTYFQNEAQLEKSRLLSDRFSAERPKGSFSTLEIQRTEQGDSAMYLCASSPRGLAGYNEQFFGPGTRLTVL.

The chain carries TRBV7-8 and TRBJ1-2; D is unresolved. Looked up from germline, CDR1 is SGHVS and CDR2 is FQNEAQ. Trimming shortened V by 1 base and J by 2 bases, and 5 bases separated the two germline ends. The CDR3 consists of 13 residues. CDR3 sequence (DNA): TGTGCCAGCAGCTTAGGCAGGAACTATGGCTACACCTTC. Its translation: CASSLGRNYGYTF.

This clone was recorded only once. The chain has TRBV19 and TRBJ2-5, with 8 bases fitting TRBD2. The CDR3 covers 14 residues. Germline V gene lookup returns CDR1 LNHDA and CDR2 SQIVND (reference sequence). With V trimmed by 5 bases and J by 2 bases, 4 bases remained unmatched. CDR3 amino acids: CASSPGGVQETQYF. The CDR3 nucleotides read TGTGCCAGTAGTCCCGGGGGGGTTCAAGAGACCCAGTACTTC.

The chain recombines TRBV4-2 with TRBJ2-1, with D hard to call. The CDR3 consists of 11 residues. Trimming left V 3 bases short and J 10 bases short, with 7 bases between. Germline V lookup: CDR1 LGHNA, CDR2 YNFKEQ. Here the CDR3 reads CASSHSMEQFF. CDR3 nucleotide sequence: TGTGCCAGCAGCCATAGTATGGAGCAGTTCTTC.

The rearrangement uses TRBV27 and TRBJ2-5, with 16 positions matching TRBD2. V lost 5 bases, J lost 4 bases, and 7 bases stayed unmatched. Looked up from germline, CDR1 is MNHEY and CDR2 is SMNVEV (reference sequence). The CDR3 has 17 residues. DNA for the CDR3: TGTGCCAGCAGTCCGGAGGGACTAGCGGGGGGGCTAGAGACCCAGTACTTC. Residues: CASSPEGLAGGLETQYF.

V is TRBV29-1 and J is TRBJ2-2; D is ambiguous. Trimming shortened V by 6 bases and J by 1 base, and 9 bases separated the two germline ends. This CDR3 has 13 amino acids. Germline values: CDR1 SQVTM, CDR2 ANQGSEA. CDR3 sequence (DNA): TGCAGCGTGATTGCGGAGAACACCGGGGAGCTGTTTTTT. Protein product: CSVIAENTGELFF.

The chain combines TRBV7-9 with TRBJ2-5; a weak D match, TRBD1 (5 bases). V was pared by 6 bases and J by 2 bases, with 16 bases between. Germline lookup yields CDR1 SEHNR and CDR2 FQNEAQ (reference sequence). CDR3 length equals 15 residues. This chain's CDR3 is CASRPTQAAQETQYF. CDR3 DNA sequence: TGTGCCAGCAGGCCAACACAGGCGGCGCAAGAGACCCAGTACTTC.

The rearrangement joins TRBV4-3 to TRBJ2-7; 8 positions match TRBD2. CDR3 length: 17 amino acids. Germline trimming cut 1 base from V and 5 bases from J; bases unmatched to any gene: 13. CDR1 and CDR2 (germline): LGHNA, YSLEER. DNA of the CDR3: TGCGCCAGCAGCCAAGGGAGGGCTAGCGGGTTCTTCCACGAGCAGTACTTC. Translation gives CASSQGRASGFFHEQYF.

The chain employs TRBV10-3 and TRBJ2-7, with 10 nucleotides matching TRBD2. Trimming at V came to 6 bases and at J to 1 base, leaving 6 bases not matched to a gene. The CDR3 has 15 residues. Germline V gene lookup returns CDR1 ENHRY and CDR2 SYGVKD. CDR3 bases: TGTGCCATCAGCTCATCTAGCGGGGGATCCTACGAGCAGTACTTC. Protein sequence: CAISSSSGGSYEQYF.

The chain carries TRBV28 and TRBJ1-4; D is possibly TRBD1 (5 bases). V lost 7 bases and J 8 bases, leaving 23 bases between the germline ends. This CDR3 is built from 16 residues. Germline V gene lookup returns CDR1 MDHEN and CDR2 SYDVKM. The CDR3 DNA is TGTGCCAGCAAGGGCTTGTTGGGGCTTCTTTCGGAAAAACTGTTTTTT. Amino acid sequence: CASKGLLGLLSEKLFF.